These T cell receptor beta chains were read from a single sample in a study of lymphopenia after photon versus proton radiotherapy. Sequenced by immunoSEQ multiplex PCR; TCRdb stores in-frame clones only, minus some. The sample holds fewer than 70,000 clones, approximately 87% seen once. The sequences come from peripheral blood, collected from a patient treated with proton-based radiotherapy. These receptors originate from a man at least 80 years old with esophageal cancer. Each CDR3 is given with its conserved first and last residue. D genes are given only for firm matches. Size is stated for part of the rows, as once, few or many counts, or as a class when the clone is expanded.

>TRBJ1-6|.|.|TRBV2
CASRLRGAIINSPLHF
TGTGCCAGCAGACTCCGAGGGGCTATTATAAATTCACCCCTCCACTTT
>TRBJ2-3|once|.|TRBV5-8
CASSLGLLDTQYF
TGTGCCAGCAGCTTGGGTTTACTAGATACGCAGTATTTT
>TRBJ2-3|.|TRBD1|TRBV29-1
CSVRYGRGPTDTQYF
TGCAGCGTACGATATGGAAGGGGGCCCACAGATACGCAGTATTTT
>TRBJ2-7|.|TRBD2|TRBV5-1
CASSLGTSAYEQYF
TGCGCCAGCAGCTTAGGGACTAGCGCCTACGAGCAGTACTTC
>TRBJ1-5|once|TRBD1|TRBV27
CASSPRTGRGSRNQPQHF
TGTGCCAGCAGCCCGAGGACAGGTCGGGGGTCGCGCAATCAGCCCCAGCATTTT
>TRBJ2-5|.|.|TRBV27
CASTRAAGQETQYF
TGTGCCAGCACCAGGGCGGCAGGGCAAGAGACCCAGTACTTC
>TRBJ2-3|.|.|TRBV15
CATSRDITDTQYF
TGTGCCACCAGCAGGGACATCACAGATACGCAGTATTTT
>TRBJ1-5|.|TRBD1|TRBV2
CASTPQGAGSNQPQHF
TGTGCCAGCACCCCACAGGGGGCTGGGAGCAATCAGCCCCAGCATTTT
>TRBJ2-5|.|.|TRBV5-8
CASSPGPIPETQYF
TGTGCCAGCAGCCCGGGCCCCATCCCCGAGACCCAGTACTTC
>TRBJ1-5|.|.|TRBV21-1
CASSSTHGQDNQPQHF
TGTGCCAGCAGCTCCACCCACGGACAGGACAATCAGCCCCAGCATTTT
>TRBJ1-4|.|.|TRBV5-6
CASSLKATGSNEKLFF
TGTGCCAGCAGCTTGAAGGCTACAGGGAGTAATGAAAAACTGTTTTTT
>TRBJ2-5|.|.|TRBV18
CASSPEDSLRETQYF
TGTGCCAGCTCACCAGAGGACAGTCTTCGAGAGACCCAGTACTTC
>TRBJ2-5|.|.|TRBV7-9
CASSLEHLQETQYF
TGTGCCAGCAGCTTAGAACATCTCCAAGAGACCCAGTACTTC
>TRBJ2-7|.|.|TRBV7-2
CASSLLARAYEQYF
TGTGCCAGCAGCCTATTGGCCAGAGCCTACGAGCAGTACTTC
>TRBJ1-1|.|TRBD1|TRBV6-6
CASSYTGDTEAFF
TGTGCCAGCAGTTACACAGGGGACACTGAAGCTTTCTTT
>TRBJ2-2|.|.|TRBV2
CASSEERADTGELFF
TGTGCCAGCAGTGAAGAAAGGGCCGACACCGGGGAGCTGTTTTTT
>TRBJ2-2|.|.|TRBV2
CASSELGVGTGELFF
TGTGCCAGCAGTGAACTGGGGGTGGGAACCGGGGAGCTGTTTTTT
>TRBJ1-6|.|.|TRBV6-4
CASSDLGGVNSPLHF
TGTGCCAGCAGTGACTTAGGAGGGGTGAATTCACCCCTCCACTTT
>TRBJ2-1|few|TRBD1|TRBV2
CASRPGTGGYNEQFF
TGTGCCAGCAGGCCCGGGACAGGGGGCTACAATGAGCAGTTCTTC
>TRBJ2-1|.|.|TRBV7-2
CASSFSYNEQFF
TGTGCCAGCAGCTTCTCCTACAATGAGCAGTTCTTC
>TRBJ1-2|.|.|TRBV20-1
CSAQRRDGYTF
TGCAGTGCTCAACGGAGGGATGGCTACACCTTC
>TRBJ2-1|.|.|TRBV5-1
CATSRGESSYNEQFF
TGCGCCACCAGCAGGGGTGAGAGCTCCTACAATGAGCAGTTCTTC
>TRBJ2-3|.|TRBD2|TRBV10-3
CAIGSRGESTDTQYF
TGTGCCATCGGATCGCGGGGGGAATCCACAGATACGCAGTATTTT
>TRBJ1-5|few|TRBD1|TRBV7-2
CASSGTGSPQHF
TGTGCCAGCAGCGGGACAGGGTCGCCCCAGCATTTT
>TRBJ1-4|.|.|TRBV19
CASSMDGGVLNEKLFF
TGTGCCAGTAGTATGGATGGCGGCGTACTAAACGAAAAACTGTTTTTT
>TRBJ1-4|.|TRBD1|TRBV6-1
CASNNRGGREKLFF
TGTGCCAGCAATAACAGGGGAGGGCGGGAAAAACTGTTTTTT
>TRBJ2-7|.|TRBD1|TRBV18
CASSPWDSSYEQYF
TGTGCCAGCTCACCATGGGACAGCTCCTACGAGCAGTACTTC
>TRBJ1-1|.|.|TRBV5-4
CASSFTGSPEAFF
TGTGCCAGCAGCTTCACAGGTTCCCCTGAAGCTTTCTTT
>TRBJ1-5|.|.|TRBV11-2
CASRGPGANQPQHF
TGTGCCAGCAGGGGTCCGGGGGCTAATCAGCCCCAGCATTTT
>TRBJ2-2|.|.|TRBV5-1
CASSFPNTGELFF
TGCGCCAGCAGCTTCCCGAACACCGGGGAGCTGTTTTTT
>TRBJ2-6|.|.|TRBV5-1
CASSLATGANVLTF
TGCGCCAGCAGCTTGGCCACGGGGGCCAACGTCCTGACTTTC
>TRBJ1-2|.|.|TRBV2
CASSEGVTLGGYTF
TGTGCCAGCAGTGAAGGGGTCACCCTGGGGGGCTACACCTTC
>TRBJ2-7|.|TRBD2|TRBV18
CASSPRTSVYEQYF
TGTGCCAGCTCACCTAGGACTAGCGTCTACGAGCAGTACTTC
>TRBJ1-2|once|.|TRBV5-1
CASSLGRPGGRGGYTF
TGCGCCAGCAGCTTGGGCCGCCCGGGGGGACGGGGTGGCTACACCTTC
>TRBJ2-5|.|.|TRBV6-1
CASAVGETQYF
TGTGCCAGCGCCGTTGGAGAGACCCAGTACTTC
>TRBJ1-2|.|TRBD1|TRBV25-1
CASSEGTGYGYTF
TGTGCCAGCAGTGAAGGGACAGGCTATGGCTACACCTTC
>TRBJ1-5|.|.|TRBV5-5
CASSEMNQPQHF
TGTGCCAGCAGCGAGATGAATCAGCCCCAGCATTTT
>TRBJ1-6|.|TRBD1|TRBV30
CASRTGEWGSPLHF
TGTGCCTCCCGGACAGGTGAATGGGGTTCACCCCTCCACTTT
>TRBJ1-6|.|.|TRBV9
CASSRGAWDSPLHF
TGTGCCAGCAGCAGGGGAGCGTGGGATTCACCCCTCCACTTT
>TRBJ1-6|.|.|TRBV5-4
CASSPSDSLSPLHF
TGTGCCAGCAGCCCGAGCGACAGTCTTTCACCCCTCCACTTT
>TRBJ2-7|.|.|TRBV15
CATSRDLRREQYF
TGTGCCACCAGCAGAGATCTAAGGAGGGAGCAGTACTTC
>TRBJ2-2|.|.|TRBV19
CASSQRTGELFF
TGTGCCAGTAGTCAACGGACCGGGGAGCTGTTTTTT
>TRBJ2-1|.|.|TRBV7-3
CASSDPGTIYNEQFF
TGTGCCAGCAGCGACCCCGGGACAATTTACAATGAGCAGTTCTTC
>TRBJ2-3|.|TRBD1|TRBV10-3
CAISGLGQSSTDTQYF
TGTGCCATCAGTGGGCTGGGACAGTCTAGCACAGATACGCAGTATTTT
>TRBJ2-2|.|.|TRBV19
CASRAPGHTGELFF
TGTGCCAGTAGAGCACCGGGACACACCGGGGAGCTGTTTTTT
>TRBJ1-2|.|.|TRBV14
CASSQAQGNNYGYTF
TGTGCCAGCAGCCAAGCGCAGGGTAATAACTATGGCTACACCTTC
>TRBJ2-7|.|.|TRBV13
CASSLLQGRSYEQYF
TGTGCCAGCAGCTTACTACAGGGGAGGTCCTACGAGCAGTACTTC
>TRBJ2-3|.|.|TRBV9
CASSVVLGDTQYF
TGTGCCAGCAGCGTAGTTTTGGGAGATACGCAGTATTTT
>TRBJ1-5|.|.|TRBV27
CASSLSGGINQPQHF
TGTGCCAGCAGTTTATCAGGGGGGATCAATCAGCCCCAGCATTTT
>TRBJ2-1|.|TRBD2|TRBV6-5
CASSPPEREQFF
TGTGCCAGCAGCCCACCTGAGCGGGAACAGTTCTTC